Here is one T cell receptor beta chain with its context. No antigen is known for it. Per-nucleotide qualities are absent, and no much larger clonotype sits a single base away. The sample originates from a study of blood T cell repertoires in COVID-19 (dated by TCRdb to the early 2020s). For the wider study: Samples from collaborators originated in the United States, Italy and Spain and spanned both the acute and convalescent phases of COVID-19. Nearly every sample came with metadata listing a de-identified subject ID, COVID-19 status, age in years and sex. Where HLA class I and class II types were available, the types were taken from metadata supplied by the sample provider, not from assay-based typing. Subjects who had been exposed to COVID-19, were actively infected with it, or had recovered from it provided the deeply sampled blood TCRbeta repertoires that made up the dataset. The prospective study material was composed of cDNA or gDNA derived from T cells, B-cell-depleted T cells, or PBMCs. The repertoires were released in a freely available public database meant as a resource for research on the immune response to SARS-CoV-2. The samples were drawn from the first 160 participants of the ongoing ImmuneRACE study and from 1,254 subjects provided by 6 global collaborators. What the work shows at the level of the full study, not this receptor alone: Clinical and demographic metadata were provided uncurated, with the amount varying by source and participant.

The CDR3 runs 13 residues from the cysteine to the phenylalanine. Only the CDR3 DNA is retained, 39 bases long and in frame from the first base. According to the germline V gene, CDR1 reads SGHTA and CDR2 reads FQGNSA. V gives up 5 bases and J gives up 3 bases, and the segment between their germline ends measures 10 bases. A second Seattle source provided samples from volunteer blood donors who had recovered from COVID-19. Whole blood was collected in K2EDTA tubes by collaborating institutions according to the institutions' own protocols. For TCRbeta analysis, collaborators shipped samples in one of three forms: frozen whole blood, isolated PBMCs, or DNA extracted from either of those sample types. TCRbeta CDR3 regions were amplified from genomic DNA by means of the immunoSEQ Assay, a bias-controlled multiplex PCR. As for how the authors treated the data: The number of nucleated cells in each sample was estimated from the amplification of reference gene primers within the assay. To quantify the absolute abundance of each unique TCRbeta CDR3 rearrangement, sequence reads were collapsed and filtered. For each sample, productive Simpson clonality was calculated by taking the square root of Simpson's diversity index across productive rearrangements. In its TCRdb copy, this immuneACCESS table keeps in-frame sequences only and misses some clones. Where compared with another copy, unresolved V genes explain less than half of these, and the others have no known cause. The DNA was the basis for D and trimming; V, J and clone size are from that table. Within this sample are approximately 350,000 clones, with about 90% of them counted one time only. In total, the top ten clones hold 3% to 4% of the sample.

Source material: peripheral blood. The sequence is built from TRBV7-2 and TRBJ1-1; TRBD1 might be the D gene, on 6 matching bases. The receptor's source is a woman aged 18-29 years who had recovered from COVID-19. The sequenced DNA: TGTGCCAGCAGCGGCGGACAGTACACTGAAGCTTTCTTT. The encoded protein is CASSGGQYTEAFF.